This paragraph covers one TCR beta chain sequence. CDR1 is SGHRS, CDR2 YFSETQ, per germline. The CDR3 is 15 amino acids. Trimming removed 0 bases from V and 4 bases from J, with 13 bases in between. Original data processing: Cell counts per sample came from amplifying reference gene primers. Generated by immunoSEQ multiplex PCR, the TCRdb table keeps only in-frame clones and is missing some. The V and J calls and the clone size are those of that table, but D and trimming were determined from the DNA. The sample consists of roughly 100,000 clones, 70% to 90% of them appearing once. These data come from a study of blood T cell repertoires in COVID-19. Study background: Acute-phase and convalescent COVID-19 samples originated in the United States, Italy and Spain. In each case, the material was cDNA or gDNA derived from T cells, B-cell-depleted T cells, or PBMCs.

The chain couples TRBV5-1 to TRBJ1-1; D is uncertain. The sample was peripheral blood. The receptor was derived from a woman aged 25-40 years with acute or convalescent COVID-19. The CDR3 sequence is CASSLDPTGSTEAFF. The CDR3 region has the DNA TGCGCCAGCAGCTTGGACCCAACGGGTAGCACTGAAGCTTTCTTT.